This entry features one T cell receptor (beta chain) sequence. The target antigen is unknown. The CDR3 covers 16 residues. From germline, CDR1 is KGHSH and CDR2 LQKENI. V shed 3 bases, J shed 5 bases, and the junction held 8 bases outside the gene matches. This entry belongs to a study of radiotherapy plus CTLA-4 blockade in lung cancer. Study-wide points: Early blood T cell clone dynamics reportedly forecast response best, with interferon-beta.

The protocol was immunoSEQ multiplex PCR, while the TCRdb copy is restricted to in-frame clones and leaves out a portion. The sample holds about 83,000 clones, more than 60% seen once. The J gene is TRBJ1-5, the V gene TRBV18; 9 bases line up with TRBD1. The source of this sequence is a human donor with non-small cell lung cancer who had a partial response to radiotherapy plus ipilimumab. Some clones in this sample may be carry-over from other donors' samples. This sample comprised peripheral blood, obtained from a patient treated with radiotherapy plus ipilimumab. This CDR3 is CASSPSGQGIDQPQHF. The CDR3 DNA is TGTGCCAGCTCACCGTCGGGACAGGGAATCGATCAGCCCCAGCATTTT.